The 16 T cell receptor beta chains reported below all come from one sample, sequenced in a study of Ad26.COV2.S vaccination and SARS-CoV-2 variants. Clones were sequenced by immunoSEQ multiplex PCR, and TCRdb holds only the in-frame ones, with some missing. The repertoire consists of about 320,000 clones, with around four fifths occurring once and the leading ten covering roughly 2%. The treatment here: roughly 20 received Ad26.COV2.S at low or high dose, single or two shots; about 5 received placebo; per-sample allocation not given. The samples were gathered on day 63 after the first injection of vaccine or placebo. This specimen consisted of peripheral blood, obtained in a trial of Ad26.COV2.S vaccine versus placebo. These receptors all stem from a person between 18 and 65 years old who received the Ad26.COV2.S COVID-19 vaccine or a placebo.

The V gene is TRBV13, the J gene TRBJ2-3; D remains ambiguous. The CDR3 has 14 residues. Germline V gives CDR1 PRHDT, CDR2 FYEKMQ (reference sequence). Trimming left V 9 bases short and J 1 base short, with 14 bases between. Here the CDR3 reads CASRRAGGTDTQYF. CDR3 bases: TGTGCCAGTCGGCGCGCTGGGGGCACAGATACGCAGTATTTT.

V gene TRBV11-3 combines with J gene TRBJ1-5; 8 bases match TRBD1. The CDR3 has 15 amino acids. The junction had 8 bases not matched to a gene; V was cut back by 4 bases and J by 6 bases. Germline V gives CDR1 SGHNT, CDR2 YENEEA. The CDR3: CASSSPGTGIQPQHF. The DNA of the CDR3 is TGTGCCAGCAGCTCCCCAGGGACAGGTATTCAGCCCCAGCATTTT.

The rearrangement joins TRBV6-2 or TRBV6-3 to TRBJ2-3, with 7 bases aligning to TRBD2. Germline CDR1 MNHEY, CDR2 SVGEGT. This CDR3 comprises 16 residues. Trimming cost V 2 bases and J 4 bases; bases outside gene matches: 9. CDR3 protein: CASSYVSGLPADTQYF. CDR3 nucleotides: TGTGCCAGCAGTTACGTTTCGGGACTACCCGCAGATACGCAGTATTTT.

The gene calls are TRBV4-1 and TRBJ1-4, with no clear D. With 1 base removed from V and 7 bases from J, the gap between germline ends came to 13 bases. CDR1 is MGHRA, CDR2 YSYEKL, per germline. The CDR3 is made up of 15 amino acids. The CDR3 bases are TGCGCCAGCAGCCAAGCACAGAACCTAGGTGAAAAACTGTTTTTT. Translating it yields CASSQAQNLGEKLFF.

This chain uses TRBV7-3 with TRBJ2-6, with TRBD1 matching over 7 bases. Germline V gene data show CDR1 as SGHTA and CDR2 as FQGTGA. Germline trimming cut 5 bases from V and 0 bases from J; bases unmatched to any gene: 13. There are 19 residues in the CDR3. CDR3 DNA: TGTGCCAGCAGCCGTCACCCGGGACAGCTTCGCTCTGGGGCCAACGTCCTGACTTTC. Translation gives CASSRHPGQLRSGANVLTF.

The chain has TRBV9 and TRBJ1-5, with no clear D. Germline CDR1 reads SGDLS; CDR2 reads YYNGEE. Deletions cut 4 bases from V and 4 bases from J, with 9 bases between. The CDR3 totals 13 residues. The CDR3 loop reads CASSSAPNQPQHF. In DNA form, the CDR3 reads TGTGCCAGCAGCTCCGCCCCTAATCAGCCCCAGCATTTT.

This sequence joins TRBV4-2 and TRBJ1-1, with D perhaps matching TRBD1 (6 bases). V was cut by 11 bases and J by 4 bases, with 14 bases left in between. CDR3 length equals 12 residues. In germline, CDR1 is LGHNA, CDR2 YNFKEQ. The CDR3 DNA reads TGTGCCCAGGCTGGAGGGGGCACTGAAGCTTTCTTT. Translated, it gives CAQAGGGTEAFF.

This clone occurred once. The gene calls are TRBV12-3 or TRBV12-4 and TRBJ1-5; D may be TRBD1 (6 bases). Trimming took off 5 bases at V and 6 bases at J, with 11 bases between the two ends. This CDR3 spans 13 amino acids. The CDR3 reads CASSPQGIQPQHF. CDR3 coding DNA: TGTGCCAGCAGTCCGCAGGGGATTCAGCCCCAGCATTTT.

The chain couples TRBV9 to TRBJ2-3; D unresolved. Germline V gene data show CDR1 as SGDLS and CDR2 as YYNGEE. The germline V and J ends were trimmed by 0 bases and 3 bases, with 5 bases remaining between them. This CDR3 region has 13 residues. CDR3 nucleotides: TGTGCCAGCAGCGTAGGAATAACAGATACGCAGTATTTT. It translates to CASSVGITDTQYF. Looking up the rest from reference TRBV9 and TRBJ2-3 gives the full variable domain: DSGVTQTPKHLITATGQRVTLRCSPRSGDLSVYWYQQSLDQGLQFLIQYYNGEERAKGNILERFSAQQFPDLHSELNLSSLELGDSALYFCASSVGITDTQYFGPGTRLTVL.

The chain is built from TRBV19 and TRBJ2-3; D possibly uses TRBD1 or TRBD2 (5 bases each). This CDR3 has 15 amino acids. The ends were cut back, 1 base at V and 0 bases at J, with 8 bases in the middle. Germline assignment: CDR1 LNHDA and CDR2 SQIVND (reference sequence). DNA of the CDR3: TGTGCCAGTAGTATAGGTGGGACCAGCACAGATACGCAGTATTTT. This encodes CASSIGGTSTDTQYF. Supplemented by reference TRBV19 and TRBJ2-3, the full variable domain reads DGGITQSPKYLFRKEGQNVTLSCEQNLNHDAMYWYRQDPGQGLRLIYYSQIVNDFQKGDIAEGYSVSREKKESFPLTVTSAQKNPTAFYLCASSIGGTSTDTQYFGPGTRLTVL.

The chain carries TRBV7-2 and TRBJ1-2; perhaps TRBD1 as D (5 bases). CDR3 length equals 18 residues. V was pared by 0 bases and J by 3 bases, with 20 bases between. Germline V gives CDR1 SGHTA, CDR2 FQGNSA. CDR3 coding DNA: TGTGCCAGCAGCTTAGCTGTAGGACAACTAGCTGACTACTATGGCTACACCTTC. Translated: CASSLAVGQLADYYGYTF.

The chain carries TRBV28 and TRBJ1-2; 7 nucleotides line up with TRBD1. The CDR3 spans 14 residues. Germline V CDR1 and CDR2: MDHEN, SYDVKM. V gave up 5 bases and J gave up 8 bases; unmatched junction bases: 11. In DNA form, the CDR3 reads TGTGCCAGCAGTCCAGGGGGGAATTCGGAGGGCTACACCTTC. It translates to CASSPGGNSEGYTF.

The rearrangement joins TRBV5-1 to TRBJ2-2; weak D call: TRBD2 (6 bases). The length of the CDR3 is 15 residues. CDR1 is SGHRS and CDR2 is YFSETQ in the germline V gene. Between the trimmed V and J ends, which lost 4 bases and 6 bases, there was a span of 16 bases. CDR3 DNA: TGCGCCAGCAGCCCGTCCAATGGGAGGCCCGGGGAGCTGTTTTTT. Its translation is CASSPSNGRPGELFF.

The chain has TRBV19 and TRBJ1-1; TRBD1 agrees at 9 bases. V was clipped by 2 bases and J by 6 bases; unmatched bases: 7. Germline CDR1 reads LNHDA; CDR2 reads SQIVND (reference sequence). This CDR3 spans 15 amino acids. The CDR3 sequence is CASSISGTGSSEAFF. DNA of the CDR3: TGTGCCAGTAGTATAAGCGGGACAGGGTCGTCTGAAGCTTTCTTT.

The chain carries TRBV6-2 or TRBV6-3 and TRBJ2-3, with 11 bases fitting TRBD1. Trimming cost V 2 bases and J 2 bases; bases outside gene matches: 3. The CDR3 contains 16 residues. The V gene's germline CDR1 is MNHEY and CDR2 SVGEGT. In DNA, the CDR3 is TGTGCCAGCAGTTACCGGGACAGGGGGACCACAGATACGCAGTATTTT. It is translated as CASSYRDRGTTDTQYF.

V gene TRBV18 combines with J gene TRBJ1-5, with D perhaps TRBD1 (5 bases). Germline V gene lookup returns CDR1 KGHSH and CDR2 LQKENI. V was clipped by 4 bases and J by 0 bases, with 19 bases between them. The CDR3 has 18 amino acids. The CDR3 sequence is CASSRDHSLAYSNQPQHF. Written as DNA, the CDR3 is TGTGCCAGCTCACGGGACCACTCTTTAGCATATAGCAATCAGCCCCAGCATTTT.